This passage covers 6 T cell receptor beta chains from one sample sequenced in a study of shared clonotypes between healthy human individuals. The table came from immunoSEQ multiplex PCR; TCRdb's copy has only in-frame clones and leaves some out. The table lists some 2.4 million clones, 93% of them singletons, with approximately 0.35% in the top ten. The material sequenced was naive CD4+ T cells from PBMCs. Subset in this sample: CD45RA+ positively selected. Source of these receptors: a man aged 18 to 29 in good health. Some clones in this sample may be carry-over from other donors' samples.

J is TRBJ2-1 and V is TRBV27; TRBD2 aligns across 10 bases. This CDR3 has 19 residues. J lost 0 bases, V lost 3 bases, and 11 bases had no gene match. The germline gives CDR1 MNHEY, CDR2 SMNVEV (reference sequence). The CDR3 DNA is TGTGCCAGCAGTTTGAGGGCTAGCGGGAGCCCCAGCTCCTACAATGAGCAGTTCTTC. This gives the protein CASSLRASGSPSSYNEQFF.

This chain joins TRBV4-1 and TRBJ2-3; 7 bases align to TRBD2. The germline V gene encodes CDR1 MGHRA and CDR2 YSYEKL. This CDR3 region has 19 residues. V lost 0 bases, J lost 5 bases, and 17 bases stayed unmatched. CDR3 loop: CASSQDQVLAGTLQDTQYF. CDR3 bases: TGCGCCAGCAGCCAAGATCAAGTCTTAGCGGGTACACTCCAAGATACGCAGTATTTT.

This clone was recorded once. This chain links TRBV7-9 with TRBJ1-5; TRBD1 is a possible D gene (5 bases). Germline CDR1 and CDR2: SEHNR and FQNEAQ (reference sequence). This CDR3 has 16 amino acids. The V end lost 1 base, the J end lost 2 bases, and 12 bases lay between the germline ends. The CDR3 DNA sequence: TGTGCCAGCAGCTTAGTGGGGGGGAGAGGCAATCAGCCCCAGCATTTT. Translating gives CASSLVGGRGNQPQHF. The whole variable domain, filled in from reference TRBV7-9 and TRBJ1-5, reads DTGVSQNPRHKITKRGQNVTFRCDPISEHNRLYWYRQTLGQGPEFLTYFQNEAQLEKSRLLSDRFSAERPKGSFSTLEIQRTEQGDSAMYLCASSLVGGRGNQPQHFGDGTRLSIL.

This clone has a handful of counts. Other DNA sequences from this sample encode an identical CDR3 as well. V is TRBV5-1 and J is TRBJ1-1; no firm D call. V lost 4 bases and J lost 0, with 1 base in between. CDR3 length: 11 residues. CDR1 SGHRS and CDR2 YFSETQ come from the germline V gene. The CDR3 bases are TGCGCCAGCAGCCTGAACACTGAAGCTTTCTTT. Encoded protein: CASSLNTEAFF.

The gene calls are TRBV7-8 and TRBJ2-7; 8 nucleotides agree with TRBD1. There are 17 residues in the CDR3. The V segment lost 5 bases and the J segment 6 bases; nucleotides outside the gene matches: 18. Germline V gene lookup returns CDR1 SGHVS and CDR2 FQNEAQ. The CDR3 nucleotides are TGTGCCAGCAGCGTTTCCAGGGGGCGACACATCGGAGGCGAGCAGTACTTC. It encodes CASSVSRGRHIGGEQYF.

This sequence joins TRBV10-3 and TRBJ2-7, with D perhaps matching TRBD1 (5 bases). CDR3 length equals 14 residues. The germline CDR1 and CDR2 sequences are ENHRY and SYGVKD. V lost 0 bases, J lost 5 bases, and 11 bases lay in between. The CDR3 loop is CAISESSGLHEQYF. The DNA of the CDR3 is TGTGCCATCAGTGAGTCTTCAGGGTTACACGAGCAGTACTTC.